What follows are 9 T cell receptor beta chains derived from one specimen sequenced in a study of early T cells in non-severe SARS-CoV-2 infection. MiXCR, applied by TCRdb to the 5' RACE reads, yields one record per CDR3 protein. The data contain 42,000 or so distinct CDR3 sequences, about 9.9% of them singletons. What was sequenced was whole blood. The origin of the receptors is an adult who was a healthcare worker with PCR-confirmed SARS-CoV-2 infection or an uninfected control (not recorded which).

The rearrangement uses TRBV29-1 and TRBJ2-1, with TRBD2 matching over 9 bases. This CDR3 is built from 18 residues. Per germline, CDR1 SQVTM and CDR2 ANQGSEA. The V and J ends lost 0 bases and 3 bases, in that order; junction bases with no gene match: 12. The CDR3 region is CSVEDRGRREGRYNEQFF. Here the CDR3 DNA reads TGCAGCGTTGAAGATCGGGGTAGGCGGGAGGGTCGCTACAATGAGCAGTTCTTC.

This clonotype showed up many times. The chain has TRBV7-9 and TRBJ1-5; D unresolved. Deletions cut 1 base from V and 1 base from J, with 8 bases between. The CDR3 runs 15 residues. CDR1 and CDR2 (germline): SEHNR, FQNEAQ (reference sequence). The CDR3 spells CASSLEGGSNQPQHF. The CDR3, as DNA: TGTGCCAGCAGCTTAGAGGGAGGGAGCAATCAGCCCCAGCATTTT. The complete variable domain, with remaining parts taken from reference TRBV7-9 and TRBJ1-5, reads DTGVSQNPRHKITKRGQNVTFRCDPISEHNRLYWYRQTLGQGPEFLTYFQNEAQLEKSRLLSDRFSAERPKGSFSTLEIQRTEQGDSAMYLCASSLEGGSNQPQHFGDGTRLSIL.

The chain links TRBV28 to TRBJ1-4; tentatively, D is TRBD1 (6 bases). This CDR3 region has 14 residues. The germline V gene encodes CDR1 MDHEN and CDR2 SYDVKM. V lost 6 bases and J lost 7, with 15 bases in between. As DNA, the CDR3 is TGTGCCAGCAGCCCCGTACAGGGCGCTGAAAAACTGTTTTTT. Residues: CASSPVQGAEKLFF.

At least ten counts were recorded for this clonotype. V gene TRBV5-5 combines with J gene TRBJ1-1; 7 bases line up with TRBD1. V dropped 2 bases and J dropped 5; count of bases not matched to a gene: 3. CDR1 and CDR2 (germline): SGHKS, YYEKEE (reference sequence). This CDR3 has 13 residues. CDR3 nucleotide sequence: TGTGCCAGCAGCTTCCAGGGGGGGACTGAAGCTTTCTTT. Translated, it gives CASSFQGGTEAFF. Full variable domain (outside the CDR3, taken from reference TRBV5-5 and TRBJ1-1): DAGVTQSPTHLIKTRGQQVTLRCSPISGHKSVSWYQQVLGQGPQFIFQYYEKEERGRGNFPDRFSARQFPNYSSELNVNALLLGDSALYLCASSFQGGTEAFFGQGTRLTVV.

This clonotype was seen more than once but under ten times. This rearrangement joins TRBV28 to TRBJ1-1, with a weak D call TRBD1 (6 bases). The CDR3 is made up of 14 amino acids. V was shortened by 7 bases and J by 6 bases, with 18 bases between the two germline ends. Germline CDR1 MDHEN, CDR2 SYDVKM. CDR3 protein: CASIQQTGAAEAFF. Written as DNA, the CDR3 is TGTGCCAGCATCCAACAAACGGGGGCCGCTGAAGCTTTCTTT.

This clonotype is categorized as medium-sized. The genes are TRBV27 and TRBJ2-3; 10 nucleotides match TRBD2. Germline CDR1 is MNHEY and CDR2 is SMNVEV (reference sequence). The CDR3 totals 16 residues. V was pared by 6 bases and J by 3 bases, with 9 bases of the junction left unmatched. CDR3 amino acids: CASSHRASGSTDTQYF. CDR3 DNA: TGTGCCAGCAGCCACAGGGCTAGCGGGAGTACAGATACGCAGTATTTT.

This clonotype was picked up a small number of times. V gene TRBV11-3 combines with J gene TRBJ2-3; no firm D call. Between the trimmed V and J ends, which lost 1 base and 0 bases, there was a span of 5 bases. From germline, CDR1 is SGHNT and CDR2 YENEEA. The CDR3 is 14 residues long. CDR3 region: CASSLGRSTDTQYF. In nucleotides, the CDR3 is TGTGCCAGCAGCTTAGGCAGAAGCACAGATACGCAGTATTTT.

This clonotype was detected a few times. V usage is TRBV28 and J usage is TRBJ2-3, with D possibly TRBD2 on 6 matching bases. The V end was cut by 11 bases, the J end by 2 bases, with 14 bases between. The CDR3 is made up of 13 amino acids. The germline V gene has CDR1 MDHEN and CDR2 SYDVKM. The CDR3 nucleotides are TGTGCCGGAGGGAGTCTACCCACAGATACGCAGTATTTT. It yields the protein CAGGSLPTDTQYF.

This clonotype was found many times. The V call is TRBV2, the J call TRBJ1-6, with TRBD1 identical over 10 bases. With 6 bases clipped from V and 9 bases from J, the junction kept 5 bases outside the gene matches. Germline lookup yields CDR1 SNHLY and CDR2 FYNNEI. This CDR3 has 14 amino acids. The CDR3 is CASRGTGVGSPLHF. The CDR3 nucleotides read TGTGCCAGCAGAGGGACAGGGGTCGGTTCACCCCTCCACTTT.